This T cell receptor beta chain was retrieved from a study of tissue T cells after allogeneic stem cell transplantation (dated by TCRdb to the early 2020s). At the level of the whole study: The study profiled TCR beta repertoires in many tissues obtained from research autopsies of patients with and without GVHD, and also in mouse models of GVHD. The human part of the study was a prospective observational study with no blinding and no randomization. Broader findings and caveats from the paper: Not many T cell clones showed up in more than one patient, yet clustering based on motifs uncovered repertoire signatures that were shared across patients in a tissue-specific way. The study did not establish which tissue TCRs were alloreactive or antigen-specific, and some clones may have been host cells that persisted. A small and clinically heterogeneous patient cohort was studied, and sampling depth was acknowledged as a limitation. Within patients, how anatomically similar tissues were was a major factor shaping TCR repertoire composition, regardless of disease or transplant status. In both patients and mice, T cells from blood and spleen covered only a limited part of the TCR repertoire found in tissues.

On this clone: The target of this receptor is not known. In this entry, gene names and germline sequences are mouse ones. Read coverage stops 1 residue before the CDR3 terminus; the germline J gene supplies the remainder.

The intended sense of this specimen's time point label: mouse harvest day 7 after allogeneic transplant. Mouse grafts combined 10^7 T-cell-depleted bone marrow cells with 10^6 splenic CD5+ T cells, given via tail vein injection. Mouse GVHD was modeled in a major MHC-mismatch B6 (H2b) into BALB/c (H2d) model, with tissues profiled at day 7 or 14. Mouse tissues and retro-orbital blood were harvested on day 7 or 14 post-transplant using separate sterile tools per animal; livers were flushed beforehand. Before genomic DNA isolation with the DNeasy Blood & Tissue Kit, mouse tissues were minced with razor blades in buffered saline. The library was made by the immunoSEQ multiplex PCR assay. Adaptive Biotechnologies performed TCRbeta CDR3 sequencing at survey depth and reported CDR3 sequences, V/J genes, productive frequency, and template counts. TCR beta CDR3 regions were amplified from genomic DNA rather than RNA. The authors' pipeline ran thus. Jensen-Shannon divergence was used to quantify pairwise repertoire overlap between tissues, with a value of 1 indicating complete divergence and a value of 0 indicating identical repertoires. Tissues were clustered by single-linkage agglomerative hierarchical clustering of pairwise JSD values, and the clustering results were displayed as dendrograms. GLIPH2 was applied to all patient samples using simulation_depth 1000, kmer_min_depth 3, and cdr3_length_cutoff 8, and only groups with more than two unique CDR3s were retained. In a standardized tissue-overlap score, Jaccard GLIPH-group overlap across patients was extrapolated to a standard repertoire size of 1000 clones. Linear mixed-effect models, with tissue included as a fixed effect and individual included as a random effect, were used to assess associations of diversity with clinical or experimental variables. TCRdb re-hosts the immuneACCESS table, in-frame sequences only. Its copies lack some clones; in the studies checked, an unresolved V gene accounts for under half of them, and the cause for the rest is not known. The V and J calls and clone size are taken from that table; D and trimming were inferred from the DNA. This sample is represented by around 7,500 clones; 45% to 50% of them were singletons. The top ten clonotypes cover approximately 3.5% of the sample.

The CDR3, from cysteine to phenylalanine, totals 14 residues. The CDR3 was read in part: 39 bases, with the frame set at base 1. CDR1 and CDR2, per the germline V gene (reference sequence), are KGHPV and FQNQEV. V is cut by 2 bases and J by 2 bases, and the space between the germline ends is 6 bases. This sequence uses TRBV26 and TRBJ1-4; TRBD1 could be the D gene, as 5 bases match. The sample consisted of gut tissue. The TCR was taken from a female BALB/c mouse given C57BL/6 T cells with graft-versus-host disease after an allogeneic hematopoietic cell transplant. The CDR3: CASSLKGSNERLFF. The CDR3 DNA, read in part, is TGTGCCAGCAGTCTGAAGGGGTCCAACGAAAGATTATTT.